A single sample gave rise to the 13 T cell receptor beta chains below, sequenced in a study of cytomegalovirus exposure and HLA in healthy donors. PCR used 60 Vbeta primers and 13 Jbeta primers. TCRdb's table, derived via immunoSEQ multiplex PCR, lists solely in-frame clones and lacks some. The sample has about 300,000 clones, 86% seen once. The sample was PBMCs. The source is a man aged 35-49 years in good health and CMV-seropositive.

The chain uses TRBV19 and TRBJ1-5; possibly TRBD1 for D (6 bases). The CDR3 totals 17 residues. Germline loops: CDR1 LNHDA, CDR2 SQIVND (reference sequence). Trimming took 1 base from V and 0 from J, leaving 13 bases between them. CDR3 DNA: TGTGCCAGTAGTATAGGCGCAGGGGCCTATAGCAATCAGCCCCAGCATTTT. Residues: CASSIGAGAYSNQPQHF.

This chain uses TRBV5-1 with TRBJ1-2; D is ambiguous. The V end lost 2 bases, the J end lost 4 bases, and 12 bases lay between the germline ends. CDR3 length equals 14 residues. Germline lookup yields CDR1 SGHRS and CDR2 YFSETQ. CDR3 sequence reads: CASSFEGQAYGYTF. The CDR3 DNA sequence: TGCGCCAGCAGCTTTGAGGGCCAGGCCTATGGCTACACCTTC.

The chain is built from TRBV14 and TRBJ2-3; 7 bases match TRBD2. The CDR3 has 17 amino acids. Germline loops: CDR1 SGHDN, CDR2 FVKESK. Trimming cost V 4 bases and J 1 base; bases outside gene matches: 11. CDR3 nucleotide sequence: TGTGCCAGCAGCCCGCGTTTTTGGGAGGGAGGCACAGATACGCAGTATTTT. Its protein is CASSPRFWEGGTDTQYF.

The chain recombines TRBV5-1 with TRBJ2-5, with 7 bases lining up with TRBD2. TRBJ2-7 matches the DNA end more closely, so the J call is doubtful. Looked up from germline, CDR1 is SGHRS and CDR2 is YFSETQ. CDR3 size: 16 residues. CDR3 DNA: TGCGCCAGCAGCTTGGCCCCTAGCGGAAACTCCTACGAGCAGTACTTC. Its translation: CASSLAPSGNSYEQYF.

The chain is built from TRBV30 and TRBJ1-4, with D hard to call. Trimming left V 3 bases short and J 8 bases short, with 7 bases between. Germline CDR1 GTSNPN, CDR2 SVGIG (reference sequence). CDR3 length equals 11 residues. The CDR3 loop reads CAWSRIEKLFF. In nucleotides, the CDR3 is TGTGCCTGGAGCAGGATCGAAAAACTGTTTTTT.

The gene calls are TRBV5-1 and TRBJ1-1; the D gene is possibly TRBD1 (5 bases). The CDR3 has 15 residues. Germline-derived CDR1 and CDR2 are SGHRS and YFSETQ. V was trimmed by 0 bases and J by 1 base, leaving 10 bases between them. This CDR3 reads CASSLVGQGNTEAFF. CDR3 DNA sequence: TGCGCCAGCAGCTTGGTCGGGCAGGGGAACACTGAAGCTTTCTTT.

A few counts support this clone. V is TRBV27 and J is TRBJ1-1; TRBD1 matches 8 bases. The germline CDR1 and CDR2 sequences are MNHEY and SMNVEV (reference sequence). The CDR3 has 12 residues. V gave up 5 bases and J gave up 12 bases; unmatched junction bases: 8. The CDR3 DNA follows: TGTGCCAGCAGTCAGGACAGGGTAAAAACTTTCTTT. Translation gives CASSQDRVKTFF.

The V call is TRBV4-1, the J call TRBJ2-7, with a tentative D call TRBD2 (6 bases). The germline V and J ends were trimmed by 0 bases and 1 base, with 13 bases remaining between them. This CDR3 has 16 amino acids. CDR1 MGHRA and CDR2 YSYEKL come from the germline V gene. The CDR3 region has the DNA TGCGCCAGCAGCCAAGACCCCGGGGGTAATTCCTACGAGCAGTACTTC. This translates into CASSQDPGGNSYEQYF.

This rearrangement joins TRBV4-1 to TRBJ2-7, with D maybe TRBD1 (7 bases). The CDR3 has 14 amino acids. V was shortened by 1 base and J by 7 bases, with 14 bases between the two germline ends. CDR1 and CDR2 (germline): MGHRA, YSYEKL. The DNA of the CDR3 is TGCGCCAGCAGCCAAGGCAGACAGGGAGGAGAGCAGTACTTC. Translated, it gives CASSQGRQGGEQYF.

The chain is built from TRBV2 and TRBJ2-7, with D uncertain. Deletions cut 10 bases from V and 7 bases from J, with 20 bases between. The CDR3 spans 13 residues. Per the germline V gene, CDR1 is SNHLY and CDR2 is FYNNEI. This chain's CDR3 is CATQPQPAGEQYF. DNA of the CDR3: TGTGCCACCCAACCGCAACCGGCCGGGGAGCAGTACTTC.

The V gene is TRBV6-5, the J gene TRBJ2-7; 7 bases line up with TRBD1. The CDR3 length is 13 residues. V shed 5 bases and J 1 base; nucleotides not matched to a gene: 2. Germline CDR1 reads MNHEY; CDR2 reads SVGAGI. The CDR3 reads CASSDRVSYEQYF. CDR3 bases: TGTGCCAGCAGTGACAGGGTTTCCTACGAGCAGTACTTC.

The gene calls are TRBV28 and TRBJ2-5; 8 nucleotides agree with TRBD1. The CDR3 totals 15 residues. Germline V gene lookup returns CDR1 MDHEN and CDR2 SYDVKM. Trimming cost V 4 bases and J 2 bases; bases outside gene matches: 6. CDR3 coding DNA: TGTGCCAGCAGTTCCTGGACAGGGAATCAAGAGACCCAGTACTTC. As protein: CASSSWTGNQETQYF.

In this sample, this clone turned up a few times. The rearrangement uses TRBV5-6 and TRBJ1-1; 8 bases are a match to TRBD1. From germline, CDR1 is SGHDT and CDR2 YYEEEE. V lost 2 bases to trimming and J lost 8 bases; unmatched junction nucleotides: 5. This CDR3 has 13 residues. The CDR3 DNA sequence: TGTGCCAGCAGCTTCCGACAGGGGACCGAAGCTTTCTTT. It codes for CASSFRQGTEAFF.